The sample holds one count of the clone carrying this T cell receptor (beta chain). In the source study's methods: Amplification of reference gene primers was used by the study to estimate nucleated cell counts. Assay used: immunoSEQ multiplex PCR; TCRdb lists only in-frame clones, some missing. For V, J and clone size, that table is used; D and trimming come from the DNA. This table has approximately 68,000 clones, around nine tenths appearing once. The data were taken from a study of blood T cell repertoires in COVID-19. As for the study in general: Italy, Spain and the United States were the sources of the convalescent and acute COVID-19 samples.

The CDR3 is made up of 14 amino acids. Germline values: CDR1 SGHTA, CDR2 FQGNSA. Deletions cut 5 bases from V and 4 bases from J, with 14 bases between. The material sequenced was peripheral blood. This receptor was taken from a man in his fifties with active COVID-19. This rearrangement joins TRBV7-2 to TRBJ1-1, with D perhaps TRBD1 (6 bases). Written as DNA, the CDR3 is TGTGCCAGCAGCCCACGACAGGTTGGCACTGAAGCTTTCTTT. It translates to CASSPRQVGTEAFF.